This T cell receptor (beta chain) came from a study of T cell changes during pregnancy in multiple sclerosis. Libraries were prepared by immunoSEQ multiplex PCR; TCRdb keeps only in-frame clonotypes and omits some of them. The repertoire consists of about 86,000 clones, with approximately 89% occurring once and the leading ten covering 1.5% to 2%. The CDR3 is 13 amino acids. CDR1 is LGHNA and CDR2 is YNFKEQ in the germline V gene. Trimming removed 4 bases at V and 6 bases at J, with 12 bases between. This material consisted of peripheral blood, taken in the first trimester of pregnancy. This clonotype originated in a female donor in good health, enrolled as a control in a pregnancy study. V gene TRBV4-2 combines with J gene TRBJ1-2; D unresolved. This CDR3 is CASSRGAGDGYTF. CDR3 nucleotides: TGTGCCAGCAGCCGTGGTGCCGGGGATGGCTACACCTTC.